This T cell receptor beta chain originates from a study of T cells in Graves' hyperthyroidism and ophthalmopathy. Study-wide context: Blood from the periphery was taken at initial diagnosis, before any treatment.

The CDR3 sequence is 14 residues long. The germline V and J ends were trimmed by 0 bases and 2 bases, with 7 bases remaining between them. Germline CDR1 is MNHEY and CDR2 is SVGAGI. In its sample, this clonotype was seen a few times. What was amplified from RNA transcripts were TCR beta CDR3 regions. HTBI primers were the set used in a first-round RT-PCR of the TCR CDR3. TCRdb re-analysed the multiplex PCR reads in MiXCR, keeping a single row per CDR3 protein. The sample yields hundreds of thousands of distinct CDR3 sequences, about 14% seen once. Not enrolled were patients with uncontrolled infection, other autoimmune disease, pregnancy or lactation. Using 10 ml of fresh peripheral blood, PBMCs were prepared.

The origin of this receptor is a man younger than 35 with Graves' ophthalmopathy. The rearrangement uses TRBV6-5 and TRBJ1-2; D gene ambiguous. Material for sequencing was blood. The CDR3 region is CASSYSRFNYGYTF. For the CDR3, the DNA is TGTGCCAGCAGTTACTCGCGCTTCAACTATGGCTACACCTTC.